The clone carrying this TCR beta chain was seen more than once but under ten times. Source study methods: Quantification of nucleated cells was approximated via reference gene primer amplification. Generated by immunoSEQ multiplex PCR, the TCRdb table keeps only in-frame clones and is missing some. That table gives V, J and clone size, and the DNA gave D and trimming. The repertoire consists of approximately 300,000 clones, with roughly 90% occurring once and the leading ten covering 4% to 6%. The sample belongs to a study of blood T cell repertoires in COVID-19. The overall study: From T cells, B-cell-depleted T cells, or PBMCs came the material, which was cDNA or gDNA.

V lost 5 bases to trimming and J lost 1 base; unmatched junction nucleotides: 3. CDR3 length: 14 amino acids. Germline CDR1 and CDR2: MRHNA and SNTAGT. Across about two dozen US areas, participants ranged in age from about 18 to 100 years. Allocation to cohorts depended on clinical history reported by the participants. This receptor was taken from a man aged 60-69 years who had recovered from COVID-19. The J gene is TRBJ1-1, the V gene TRBV6-4; 8 bases agree with TRBD1. The sequencing sample was made of PBMCs or T cells enriched from blood (not recorded which). CDR3 amino acids: CASSPGTGNTEAFF. The CDR3 DNA is TGTGCCAGCAGTCCCGGGACAGGGAACACTGAAGCTTTCTTT.